The clone carrying this T cell receptor beta chain appeared a few times. Its cognate antigen is unknown. V gave up 3 bases and J gave up 1 base, with 14 bases separating them. Germline CDR1 SGHTA, CDR2 FQGNSA. This CDR3 has 16 amino acids. The data belong to a study of identical twins. Using its own MiXCR run on the 5' RACE reads, TCRdb lists one record per CDR3 protein. The sample has 690,000 or so distinct CDR3 sequences, around 8.6% seen once. Study outcomes and limitations: Analyses of zero insertions could, in part, be confounded by invariant MAIT and iNKT cells. Models, which agreed with sharing between unrelated individuals, nonetheless underestimated the out-of-frame TCR alpha sharing seen in monozygotic twins. Cord blood's abundant beta clonotypes had fewer insertions, unlike memory repertoires.

These records were also assigned to another study, of yellow fever vaccine responses in identical twins.

Sequencing was done on a sample of PBMCs. The origin of this receptor is a woman aged 18-29 years in good health. This chain joins TRBV7-2 and TRBJ2-3, with a weak D call TRBD2 (6 bases). The CDR3 here is CASSLREKSGTDTQYF. The CDR3 DNA follows: TGTGCCAGCAGCTTGCGGGAAAAGTCGGGCACAGATACGCAGTATTTT.